This record concerns one T cell receptor (beta chain) sequence. At least ten counts were recorded for this clonotype. Its cognate antigen has yet to be identified. No base-level quality is on record; no much larger clone is a single base apart. The sample belongs to a study of breast tumors, draining lymph nodes, adjacent tissues (dated by TCRdb to the mid-2010s). Turning to the overall study: TCR beta repertoires were compared across tumor, adjacent nontumor tissue and axillary lymph nodes obtained from breast cancer patients. In human breast cancer, the study set out to evaluate how tumor, surrounding tissue and draining lymph node repertoires relate to one another and whether T cells may move between these sites.

Overall study results and their limits: Tumor T-cell repertoires showed less diversity than lymph node repertoires and more diversity than nontumor tissue repertoires, and tumor T-cell repertoires showed preferential V and J gene usage. The data were judged consistent with most tumor T cells deriving from the lymph node and then expanding within tumor tissue. Tumor and nontumor tissue repertoires were significantly more similar in luminal-like than in basal-like breast cancer. The study presented the conclusion that tumor T cells originate in lymph nodes as consistent with a hypothesis, not as something directly demonstrated.

CDR1 SQVTM and CDR2 ANQGSEA were looked up in the germline V gene. Trimming removed 2 bases from V and 3 bases from J, leaving 2 bases between the germline ends. The CDR3 spans 11 residues, from the cysteine through the phenylalanine. This entry keeps only the CDR3 DNA: 33 bases, framed from base 1. TCRdb lists the instrument as Illumina HiSeq 2000. Multiplex PCR amplification was used to build the TCR beta chain libraries. High-throughput sequencing was used to analyze the amplified TCR beta chain products. TCRdb reanalyzed the raw reads on its own, using fastp at Q25 for trimming and MiXCR for clone calling, and kept in-frame beta chains. Rows are unified per CDR3 protein, each entry keeping the most common DNA and genes. In all, the sample holds 100,000 to 150,000 distinct CDR3 sequences, and 15% to 20% of those were seen once. The ten biggest clones cover roughly 3.5% of the sample. Lymph node samples came from the axillary draining lymph nodes of breast cancer patients.

Recombination linked TRBV29-1 to TRBJ2-1; the D gene is not confidently resolved. The material sequenced was axillary lymph node tissue. This sequence originates from a female donor with breast cancer. Some clones in this sample may be carry-over from other donors' samples. CDR3 loop: CSVERYNEQFF. In nucleotide form, the sequence is TGCAGCGTTGAACGCTACAATGAGCAGTTCTTC.